These 13 T cell receptor beta chains were all obtained from the same sample, sequenced in a study of blood T cell repertoires in COVID-19. The repertoire was sequenced with immunoSEQ multiplex PCR; TCRdb's copy has only in-frame clones and lacks some. The table includes about 230,000 clones, less than 85% detected once. The source material was peripheral blood. All receptors derive from a woman in her 70s with active or convalescent COVID-19.

CDR3 residues: CASRGRASLLREQYF. CDR3 nucleotides: TGTGCCAGCAGGGGCCGGGCTAGCCTTTTAAGAGAGCAGTACTTC. The J gene is TRBJ2-7, the V gene TRBV6-5; TRBD2 is a possible D gene (5 bases). V shed 6 bases and J shed 7 bases, with 22 bases lying between them. The CDR3 is 15 residues long. Germline CDR1 and CDR2: MNHEY and SVGAGI.

This chain links TRBV27 with TRBJ2-3; 14 positions match TRBD2. The CDR3 is 18 amino acids. Trimming cost V 1 base and J 2 bases; bases outside gene matches: 5. The germline V gene encodes CDR1 MNHEY and CDR2 SMNVEV (reference sequence). The CDR3 protein is CASSLFGLAGGTTDTQYF. As DNA, the CDR3 is TGTGCCAGCAGTTTATTCGGACTAGCGGGAGGAACCACAGATACGCAGTATTTT.

CDR3 amino acids: CASRIDRGSDTIYF. The CDR3 DNA is TGTGCCAGCAGAATAGACAGGGGGTCGGACACCATATATTTT. This chain joins TRBV6-4 and TRBJ1-3; 9 bases line up with TRBD1. The V gene's germline CDR1 is MRHNA and CDR2 SNTAGT. V gave up 6 bases and J gave up 8 bases; unmatched junction bases: 8. The CDR3 sequence is 14 residues long.

J is TRBJ2-7 and V is TRBV6-2 or TRBV6-3; D is unresolved. Germline V lookup: CDR1 MNHEY, CDR2 SVGEGT. CDR3 length equals 14 residues. Trimming stripped 3 bases from V and 6 bases from J, with 15 bases between. CDR3 in amino acids: CASSYEFSVTEQYF. The CDR3 region has the DNA TGTGCCAGCAGTTATGAGTTTTCGGTTACCGAGCAGTACTTC.

The sample holds one count of this clone. The rearrangement links TRBV29-1 to TRBJ1-1; 9 nucleotides line up with TRBD1. V lost 7 bases to trimming and J lost 1 base; unmatched junction nucleotides: 7. The CDR3 contains 14 residues. CDR1 and CDR2 from the germline V gene are SQVTM and ANQGSEA. The DNA for the CDR3 is TGCAGCGCCAGGGACAGGGCTACGAACACTGAAGCTTTCTTT. Protein: CSARDRATNTEAFF.

This clone occurred once. The chain links TRBV30 to TRBJ2-1; 13 nucleotides line up with TRBD2. The CDR3 extends over 15 amino acids. Trimming cost V 3 bases and J 8 bases; bases outside gene matches: 7. The germline gives CDR1 GTSNPN, CDR2 SVGIG (reference sequence). CDR3 in DNA: TGTGCCTGGAGCAAACTAGCGGGGGGGGACTATGAGCAGTTCTTC. Translated, it gives CAWSKLAGGDYEQFF.

CDR3 region: CASSSGTGPYNEQFF. The DNA for the CDR3 is TGCGCCAGCAGCTCCGGGACAGGGCCCTACAATGAGCAGTTCTTC. The genes are TRBV5-1 and TRBJ2-1, with 9 bases lining up with TRBD1. The trim removed 3 bases at V and 2 bases at J, leaving 3 bases unmatched. This CDR3 spans 15 amino acids. Germline-derived CDR1 and CDR2 are SGHRS and YFSETQ.

This clone has a handful of counts. Within the sample, other DNA sequences also encode this same CDR3. V is TRBV5-4 and J is TRBJ2-1, with a possible D match to TRBD2 (6 bases). V gave up 2 bases and J gave up 0 bases, with 9 bases separating them. The V gene's germline CDR1 is SGHNT and CDR2 YYREEE (reference sequence). The CDR3 runs 15 residues. This CDR3 reads CASSFSGASYNEQFF. DNA of the CDR3: TGTGCCAGCAGCTTTTCGGGAGCCTCCTACAATGAGCAGTTCTTC.

The chain combines TRBV3-1 (or the pseudogene TRBV3-2) with TRBJ2-5, with 13 nucleotides matching TRBD2. Germline V gives CDR1 LGHDT, CDR2 YNNKEL (reference sequence). This CDR3 comprises 19 residues. V shed 4 bases, J shed 2 bases, and the junction held 13 bases outside the gene matches. The CDR3 reads CASSPRGLAGAPRQETQYF. The CDR3 DNA follows: TGTGCCAGCAGCCCAAGAGGACTAGCGGGGGCGCCCCGTCAAGAGACCCAGTACTTC.

Comments on this clone: The sample holds other DNA sequences that translate to the same CDR3. This chain uses TRBV12-3 or TRBV12-4 with TRBJ1-5, with a possible D match to TRBD1 (5 bases). V dropped 3 bases and J dropped 2 bases, with 5 bases sitting between them. The CDR3 runs 13 residues. The CDR3 DNA reads TGTGCCAGCAGTTTCAGGGGCAATCAGCCCCAGCATTTT. Translating it yields CASSFRGNQPQHF.

The CDR3 protein is CASSPPEEGYTF. In DNA, the CDR3 is TGTGCCAGCTCACCACCGGAGGAGGGCTACACCTTC. This chain uses TRBV18 with TRBJ1-2; D unresolved. The V and J ends lost 0 bases and 8 bases respectively, with 7 bases between them. CDR3 length equals 12 residues. Germline CDR1 and CDR2: KGHSH and LQKENI.

The chain is built from TRBV6-5 and TRBJ1-3, with D maybe TRBD1 (5 bases). CDR3 size: 15 residues. V lost 2 bases and J lost 3, with 11 bases in between. Germline values: CDR1 MNHEY, CDR2 SVGAGI. CDR3 in amino acids: CASSYAGGGGNTIYF. The CDR3, as DNA: TGTGCCAGCAGTTACGCCGGCGGGGGTGGAAACACCATATATTTT.

The chain uses TRBV6-5 and TRBJ1-1; D perhaps matches TRBD1 (5 bases). CDR3 length: 15 amino acids. Germline V gives CDR1 MNHEY, CDR2 SVGAGI. V dropped 7 bases and J dropped 4 bases, with 19 bases sitting between them. CDR3 sequence reads: CASTLTAGGSTEAFF. The CDR3 DNA is TGTGCCAGCACTCTTACGGCTGGGGGGTCCACTGAAGCTTTCTTT.